A single sample is the source of the 2 T cell receptor beta chains below, sequenced in a study of cytomegalovirus exposure and HLA in healthy donors. The primer mix had 60 Vbeta and 13 Jbeta primers. This table comes from immunoSEQ multiplex PCR, and its TCRdb copy is limited to in-frame clones, with some not included. The sample lists nearly 110,000 clones, 60% to 80% occurring once. Sequenced: PBMCs. Source of these receptors: a boy between 5 and 17 years old in good health and CMV-seronegative.

The chain has TRBV19 and TRBJ1-5; no clear D. The CDR3 is made up of 15 amino acids. CDR1 LNHDA and CDR2 SQIVND come from the germline V gene (reference sequence). V was shortened by 0 bases and J by 4 bases, with 10 bases between the two germline ends. The CDR3 protein is CASSIDLEINQPQHF. The CDR3 DNA follows: TGTGCCAGTAGTATAGATCTGGAGATAAATCAGCCCCAGCATTTT.

This sequence joins TRBV9 and TRBJ1-1; weak D call: TRBD1 (6 bases). The CDR3 has 14 residues. Germline CDR1 SGDLS, CDR2 YYNGEE. V was trimmed by 3 bases and J by 5 bases, leaving 14 bases between them. The CDR3 DNA reads as TGTGCCAGCAGCGCGGGACAAGTCAGGACTGAAGCTTTCTTT. Protein: CASSAGQVRTEAFF.